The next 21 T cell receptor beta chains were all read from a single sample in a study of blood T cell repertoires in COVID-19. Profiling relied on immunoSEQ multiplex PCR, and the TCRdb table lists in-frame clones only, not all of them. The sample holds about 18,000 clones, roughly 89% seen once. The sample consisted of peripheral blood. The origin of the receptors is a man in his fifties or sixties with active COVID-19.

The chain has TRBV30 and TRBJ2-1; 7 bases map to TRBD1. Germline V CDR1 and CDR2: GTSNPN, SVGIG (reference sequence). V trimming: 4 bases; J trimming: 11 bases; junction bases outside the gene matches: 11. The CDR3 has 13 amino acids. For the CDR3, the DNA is TGTGCCTGGAACTACGACAGGGTTGATAAGCAGTTCTTC. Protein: CAWNYDRVDKQFF.

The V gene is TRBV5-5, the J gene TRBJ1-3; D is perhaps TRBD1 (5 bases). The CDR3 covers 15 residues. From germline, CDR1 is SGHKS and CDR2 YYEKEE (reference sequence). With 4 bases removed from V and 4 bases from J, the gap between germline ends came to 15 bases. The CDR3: CASSQTATPGNTIYF. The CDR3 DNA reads TGTGCCAGCAGCCAGACAGCAACCCCGGGAAACACCATATATTTT.

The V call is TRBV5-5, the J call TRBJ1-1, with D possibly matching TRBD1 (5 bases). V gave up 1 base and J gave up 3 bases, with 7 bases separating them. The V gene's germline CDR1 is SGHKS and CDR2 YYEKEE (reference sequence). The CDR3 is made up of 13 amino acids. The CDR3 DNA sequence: TGTGCCAGCAGCTTGAGGGGTGACACTGAAGCTTTCTTT. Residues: CASSLRGDTEAFF.

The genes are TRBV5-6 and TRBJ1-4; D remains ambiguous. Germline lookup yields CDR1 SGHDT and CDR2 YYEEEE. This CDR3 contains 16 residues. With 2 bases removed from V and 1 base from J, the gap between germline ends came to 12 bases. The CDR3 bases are TGTGCCAGCAGCTTCTTTCTTGGCTTAACTAATGAAAAACTGTTTTTT. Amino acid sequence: CASSFFLGLTNEKLFF. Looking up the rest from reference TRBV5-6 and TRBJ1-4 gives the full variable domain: DAGVTQSPTHLIKTRGQQVTLRCSPKSGHDTVSWYQQALGQGPQFIFQYYEEEERQRGNFPDRFSGHQFPNYSSELNVNALLLGDSALYLCASSFFLGLTNEKLFFGSGTQLSVL.

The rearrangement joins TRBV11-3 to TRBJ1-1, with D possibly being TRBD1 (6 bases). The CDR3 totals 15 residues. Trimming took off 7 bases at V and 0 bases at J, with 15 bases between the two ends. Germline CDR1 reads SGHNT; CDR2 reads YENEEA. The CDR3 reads CASNRGGGMNTEAFF. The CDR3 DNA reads TGTGCCAGCAACAGAGGGGGGGGGATGAACACTGAAGCTTTCTTT.

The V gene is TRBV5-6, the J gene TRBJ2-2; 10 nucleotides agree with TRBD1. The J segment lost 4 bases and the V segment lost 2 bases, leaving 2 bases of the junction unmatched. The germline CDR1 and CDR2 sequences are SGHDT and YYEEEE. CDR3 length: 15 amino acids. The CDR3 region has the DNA TGTGCCAGCAGCTTTGGGACAGGGGCCACCGGGGAGCTGTTTTTT. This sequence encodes CASSFGTGATGELFF.

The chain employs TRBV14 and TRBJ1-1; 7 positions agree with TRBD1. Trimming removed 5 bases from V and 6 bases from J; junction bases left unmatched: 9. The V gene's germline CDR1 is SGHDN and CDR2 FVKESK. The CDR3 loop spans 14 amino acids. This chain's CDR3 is CASSNEQGRAEAFF. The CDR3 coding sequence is TGTGCCAGCAGCAACGAACAGGGGCGGGCTGAAGCTTTCTTT.

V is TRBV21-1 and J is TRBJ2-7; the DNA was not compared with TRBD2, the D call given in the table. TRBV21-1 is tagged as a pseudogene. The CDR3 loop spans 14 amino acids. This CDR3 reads CASSNTSGYYEQYF. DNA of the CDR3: TGTGCCAGCAGCAACACTAGCGGGTACTACGAGCAGTACTTC.

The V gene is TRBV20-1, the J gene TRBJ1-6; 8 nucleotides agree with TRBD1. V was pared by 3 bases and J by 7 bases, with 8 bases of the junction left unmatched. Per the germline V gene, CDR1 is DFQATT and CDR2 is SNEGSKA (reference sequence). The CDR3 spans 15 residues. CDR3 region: CSASIGTGGNSPLHF. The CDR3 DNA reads TGCAGTGCTAGTATCGGGACAGGAGGAAATTCACCCCTCCACTTT.

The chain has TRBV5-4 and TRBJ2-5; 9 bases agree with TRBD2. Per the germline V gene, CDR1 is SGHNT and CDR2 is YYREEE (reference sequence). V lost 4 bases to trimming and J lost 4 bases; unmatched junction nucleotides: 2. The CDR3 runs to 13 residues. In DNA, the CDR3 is TGTGCCAGCAGCCTTAGCGGGGGAGAGACCCAGTACTTC. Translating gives CASSLSGGETQYF.

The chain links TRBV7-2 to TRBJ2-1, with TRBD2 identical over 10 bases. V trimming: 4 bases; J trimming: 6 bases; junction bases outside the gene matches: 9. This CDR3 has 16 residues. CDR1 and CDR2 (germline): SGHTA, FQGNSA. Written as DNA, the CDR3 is TGTGCCAGCAGCTCCAAGCGGGGGGGTTTGGGCAATGAGCAGTTCTTC. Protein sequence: CASSSKRGGLGNEQFF.

For the CDR3, the DNA is TGTGCCAGCAGCTCTTCGGCAGGGTTGAGTTTTAATGAGCAGTTCTTC. It translates to CASSSSAGLSFNEQFF. This chain connects TRBV7-2 to TRBJ2-1, with D perhaps matching TRBD1 (5 bases). Trimming pared 4 bases from V and 7 bases from J, leaving 20 bases between. CDR3 size: 16 residues. CDR1 is SGHTA and CDR2 is FQGNSA in the germline V gene.

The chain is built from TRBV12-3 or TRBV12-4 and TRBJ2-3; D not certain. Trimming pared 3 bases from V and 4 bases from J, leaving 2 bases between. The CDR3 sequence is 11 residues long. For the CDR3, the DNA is TGTGCCAGCAGTTTCGCAGATACGCAGTATTTT. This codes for CASSFADTQYF.

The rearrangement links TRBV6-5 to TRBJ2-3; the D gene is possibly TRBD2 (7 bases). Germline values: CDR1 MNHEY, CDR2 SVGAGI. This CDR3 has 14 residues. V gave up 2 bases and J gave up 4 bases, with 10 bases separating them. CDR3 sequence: CASSYGGGADTQYF. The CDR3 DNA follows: TGTGCCAGCAGTTACGGGGGGGGCGCAGATACGCAGTATTTT.

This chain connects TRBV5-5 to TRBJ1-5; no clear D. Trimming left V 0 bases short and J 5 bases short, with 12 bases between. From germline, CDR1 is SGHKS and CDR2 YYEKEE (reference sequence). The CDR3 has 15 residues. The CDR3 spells CASSLGSGKDQPQHF. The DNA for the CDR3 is TGTGCCAGCAGCTTGGGATCGGGGAAGGATCAGCCCCAGCATTTT.

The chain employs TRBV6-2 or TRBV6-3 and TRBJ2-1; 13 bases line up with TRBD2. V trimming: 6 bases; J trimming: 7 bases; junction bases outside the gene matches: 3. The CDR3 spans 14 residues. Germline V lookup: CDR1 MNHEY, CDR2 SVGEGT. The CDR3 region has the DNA TGTGCCAGCAGCACTAGCGGGAGGGAAAATGAGCAGTTCTTC. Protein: CASSTSGRENEQFF.

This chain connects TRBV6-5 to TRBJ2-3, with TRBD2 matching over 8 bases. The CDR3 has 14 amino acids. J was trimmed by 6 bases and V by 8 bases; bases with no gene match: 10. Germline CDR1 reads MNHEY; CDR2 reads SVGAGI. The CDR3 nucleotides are TGTGCCAGCCAGTCGAGCGGGGGTTCGGATACGCAGTATTTT. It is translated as CASQSSGGSDTQYF.

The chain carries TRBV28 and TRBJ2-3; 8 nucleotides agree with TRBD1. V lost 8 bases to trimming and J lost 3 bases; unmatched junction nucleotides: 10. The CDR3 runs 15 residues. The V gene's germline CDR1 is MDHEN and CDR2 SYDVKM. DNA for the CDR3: TGTGCCAGCCACCATCGCCAGGGGGCTACAGATACGCAGTATTTT. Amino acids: CASHHRQGATDTQYF.

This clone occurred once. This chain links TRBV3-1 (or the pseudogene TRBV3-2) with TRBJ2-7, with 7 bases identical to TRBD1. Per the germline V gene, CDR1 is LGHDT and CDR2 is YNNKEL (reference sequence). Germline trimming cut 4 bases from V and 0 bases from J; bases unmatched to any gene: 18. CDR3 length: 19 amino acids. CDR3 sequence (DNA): TGTGCCAGCAGCCTCAGAGACAGGGCCCGGGACCAAAGCTCCTACGAGCAGTACTTC. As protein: CASSLRDRARDQSSYEQYF.

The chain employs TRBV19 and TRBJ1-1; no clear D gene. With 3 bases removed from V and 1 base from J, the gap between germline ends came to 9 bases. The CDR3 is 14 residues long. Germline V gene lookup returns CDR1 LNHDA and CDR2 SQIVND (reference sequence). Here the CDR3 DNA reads TGTGCCAGTAGTATCCGGGAATCGAACACTGAAGCTTTCTTT. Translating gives CASSIRESNTEAFF.

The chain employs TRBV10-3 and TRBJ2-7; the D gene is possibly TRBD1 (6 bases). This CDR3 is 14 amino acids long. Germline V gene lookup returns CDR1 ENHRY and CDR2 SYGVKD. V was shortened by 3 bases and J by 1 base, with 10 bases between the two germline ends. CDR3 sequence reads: CAISDPGQSYEQYF. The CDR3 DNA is TGTGCCATCAGTGACCCGGGACAATCCTACGAGCAGTACTTC.